These 27 T cell receptor beta chains share one sample of origin, sequenced in a study of blood T cell repertoires in COVID-19. Sequencing was performed with immunoSEQ multiplex PCR; in TCRdb, only in-frame clones are kept and a portion is missing. The data hold 110,000 to 150,000 clones, with 75% to 90% observed a single time. Sequencing was done on a sample of peripheral blood. The receptors were gathered from a woman in her forties or fifties with acute or convalescent COVID-19.

The chain employs TRBV5-1 and TRBJ2-7, with a tentative D call TRBD2 (6 bases). Per germline, CDR1 SGHRS and CDR2 YFSETQ. V was cut by 4 bases and J by 2 bases, with 13 bases left in between. CDR3 size: 14 residues. CDR3 sequence reads: CASSLGTRTYEQYF. The CDR3 bases are TGCGCCAGCAGCCTAGGGACTCGAACCTACGAGCAGTACTTC.

V usage is TRBV5-1 and J usage is TRBJ2-7, with 12 bases matching TRBD2. Germline CDR1 is SGHRS and CDR2 is YFSETQ. This CDR3 region has 16 residues. Trimming removed 4 bases from V and 6 bases from J; junction bases left unmatched: 11. CDR3 region: CASSLWTSGVGVEQYF. DNA for the CDR3: TGCGCCAGCAGCCTCTGGACTAGCGGGGTGGGGGTCGAGCAGTACTTC.

J is TRBJ2-3 and V is TRBV4-2, with 9 bases lining up with TRBD2. With 1 base clipped from V and 4 bases from J, the junction kept 3 bases outside the gene matches. The CDR3 spans 15 residues. Germline CDR1 and CDR2: LGHNA and YNFKEQ. CDR3 region: CASSQGGGRADTQYF. The CDR3 DNA sequence: TGTGCCAGCAGCCAAGGGGGCGGGAGGGCAGATACGCAGTATTTT.

This CDR3 is CASRSVGGHYGYTF. CDR3 nucleotides: TGTGCCAGCAGGTCGGTAGGGGGACACTATGGCTACACCTTC. The J gene is TRBJ1-2, the V gene TRBV27; a possible D gene is TRBD1 (6 bases). This CDR3 comprises 14 residues. The germline V and J ends were trimmed by 6 bases and 3 bases, with 14 bases remaining between them. CDR1 MNHEY and CDR2 SMNVEV come from the germline V gene (reference sequence).

J is TRBJ2-7 and V is TRBV10-3; possible D gene TRBD2, 7 bases. Germline V gene sequence: CDR1 ENHRY, CDR2 SYGVKD. The CDR3 is 14 residues long. V was trimmed by 7 bases and J by 2 bases, leaving 15 bases between them. This chain's CDR3 is CAITPMGGPYEQYF. The CDR3 DNA follows: TGTGCCATCACACCGATGGGGGGGCCCTACGAGCAGTACTTC.

This chain joins TRBV10-3 and TRBJ1-2, with D possibly matching TRBD1 (5 bases). From germline, CDR1 is ENHRY and CDR2 SYGVKD. Between the trimmed V and J ends, which lost 0 bases and 6 bases, there was a span of 11 bases. CDR3 length equals 14 residues. As DNA, the CDR3 is TGTGCCATCAGTGAGTCCCAGGGTATTAATGGCTACACCTTC. This sequence encodes CAISESQGINGYTF.

The chain carries TRBV3-1 (or the pseudogene TRBV3-2) and TRBJ1-1; D unclear. The length of the CDR3 is 14 residues. V was shortened by 4 bases and J by 1 base, with 10 bases between the two germline ends. Germline-derived CDR1 and CDR2 are LGHDT and YNNKEL (reference sequence). This chain's CDR3 is CASSREYPNTEAFF. CDR3 nucleotide sequence: TGTGCCAGCAGCCGTGAGTATCCGAACACTGAAGCTTTCTTT.

The chain has TRBV18 and TRBJ2-5; a possible D gene is TRBD1 (6 bases). Germline assignment: CDR1 KGHSH and CDR2 LQKENI. Trimming pared 3 bases from V and 2 bases from J, leaving 13 bases between. This CDR3 has 15 amino acids. For the CDR3, the DNA is TGTGCCAGCTCACCTCCGGGCAGGGGACAAGAGACCCAGTACTTC. This encodes CASSPPGRGQETQYF.

This chain uses TRBV5-1 with TRBJ1-2; a possible D gene is TRBD1 (5 bases). With 4 bases removed from V and 4 bases from J, the gap between germline ends came to 11 bases. Germline lookup yields CDR1 SGHRS and CDR2 YFSETQ. The CDR3 is made up of 13 amino acids. CDR3 DNA sequence: TGCGCCAGCAGCCCAGACAGCCGCTATGGCTACACCTTC. As protein: CASSPDSRYGYTF.

CDR3 sequence reads: CATSAAGSTNEKLFF. DNA of the CDR3: TGTGCCACCAGTGCGGCAGGGTCAACTAATGAAAAACTGTTTTTT. The chain links TRBV24-1 to TRBJ1-4; possible D gene TRBD1, 5 bases. CDR1 is KGHDR, CDR2 SFDVKD, per germline. Trimming pared 5 bases from V and 0 bases from J, leaving 9 bases between. The CDR3 extends over 15 amino acids.

The sample holds a few counts of this clone. J is TRBJ2-1 and V is TRBV4-2; a weak D match, TRBD2 (6 bases). CDR3 length: 18 amino acids. V was trimmed by 3 bases and J by 2 bases, leaving 20 bases between them. Germline CDR1 LGHNA, CDR2 YNFKEQ. This chain's CDR3 is CASSQVTRRGPTYNEQFF. As DNA, the CDR3 is TGTGCCAGCAGCCAGGTGACCCGGCGGGGACCAACCTACAATGAGCAGTTCTTC.

The J gene is TRBJ1-5, the V gene TRBV19, with D possibly TRBD1 on 5 matching bases. This CDR3 spans 15 amino acids. V was pared by 0 bases and J by 7 bases, with 13 bases between. CDR1 and CDR2 from the germline V gene are LNHDA and SQIVND (reference sequence). CDR3 in DNA: TGTGCCAGTAGTATAGATCCGGGGGTAGGCCAGCCCCAGCATTTT. Amino acid sequence: CASSIDPGVGQPQHF.

This clone was recorded once. V is TRBV6-5 and J is TRBJ1-2, with D maybe TRBD1 (5 bases). The CDR3 totals 14 residues. The ends were cut back, 0 bases at V and 6 bases at J, with 11 bases in the middle. CDR1 MNHEY and CDR2 SVGAGI come from the germline V gene. The CDR3 reads CASSYSTGGNGYTF. The CDR3 DNA is TGTGCCAGCAGTTACTCGACGGGGGGGAATGGCTACACCTTC.

This clone was counted a single time. This chain links TRBV4-2 with TRBJ2-2; D might be TRBD1 (6 bases). The V end was cut by 0 bases, the J end by 0 bases, with 8 bases between. CDR1 and CDR2 from the germline V gene are LGHNA and YNFKEQ. CDR3 length: 16 residues. The DNA of the CDR3 is TGTGCCAGCAGCCAAGATAACAGGGCGAACACCGGGGAGCTGTTTTTT. Translation gives CASSQDNRANTGELFF.

This chain connects TRBV10-3 to TRBJ2-7; D is possibly TRBD2 (6 bases). V was trimmed by 5 bases and J by 7 bases, leaving 21 bases between them. Germline V gives CDR1 ENHRY, CDR2 SYGVKD. This CDR3 region has 15 residues. The CDR3 DNA follows: TGTGCCATCAGTCTCTCTTTCTCGGGAGTGGGAGAGCAGTACTTC. Amino acid sequence: CAISLSFSGVGEQYF.

Comment on this clone: The junction differs from germline at one of its ends, possibly a read error. This sequence joins TRBV7-2 and TRBJ2-5; D is undetermined. Germline V gives CDR1 SGHTA, CDR2 FQGNSA. CDR3 length equals 11 residues. CDR3 in amino acids: CASSFQESQYF. The CDR3 nucleotides are TGTGCCAGCAGCTTCCAAGAGTCCCAGTACTTC.

V usage is TRBV6-5 and J usage is TRBJ1-2; TRBD1 is a possible D gene (5 bases). Germline CDR1 and CDR2: MNHEY and SVGAGI. Trimming removed 6 bases at V and 8 bases at J, with 13 bases between. There are 12 residues in the CDR3. CDR3 sequence: CASSQTGGGYTF. CDR3 bases: TGTGCCAGCAGCCAGACGGGGGGAGGCTACACCTTC.

The gene calls are TRBV10-3 and TRBJ1-6; weak D call: TRBD1 (5 bases). V was trimmed by 10 bases and J by 6 bases, leaving 13 bases between them. The CDR3 consists of 13 residues. Germline V gene sequence: CDR1 ENHRY, CDR2 SYGVKD. CDR3 region: CATLRQINSPLHF. Written as DNA, the CDR3 is TGTGCCACACTAAGACAGATTAATTCACCCCTCCACTTT.

CDR3 sequence: CASRVSGIAYNEQFF. CDR3 in DNA: TGTGCCAGCAGGGTCAGCGGGATCGCCTACAATGAGCAGTTCTTC. This chain links TRBV7-3 with TRBJ2-1; 7 nucleotides line up with TRBD2. The CDR3 runs to 15 residues. Trimming took 6 bases from V and 2 from J; bases not matched to a gene: 7. Per germline, CDR1 SGHTA and CDR2 FQGTGA.

The rearrangement uses TRBV24-1 and TRBJ2-1, with D perhaps TRBD2 (7 bases). The V gene lost 5 bases and the J gene lost 9 bases, with 10 bases spanning the gap. The CDR3 sequence is 12 residues long. Germline lookup yields CDR1 KGHDR and CDR2 SFDVKD. The CDR3, as DNA: TGTGCCACCAGTGCGGGGGGCGCTGAGCAGTTCTTC. Residues: CATSAGGAEQFF.

The genes are TRBV18 and TRBJ2-7, with D possibly TRBD1 on 7 matching bases. V was clipped by 2 bases and J by 4 bases, with 15 bases between them. The CDR3 is 15 amino acids. Germline V gene data show CDR1 as KGHSH and CDR2 as LQKENI. The CDR3 here is CASSPAGGPLYEQYF. CDR3 sequence (DNA): TGTGCCAGCTCACCAGCAGGGGGGCCCTTGTACGAGCAGTACTTC.

The gene calls are TRBV7-8 and TRBJ2-1; 11 nucleotides line up with TRBD2. This CDR3 comprises 18 residues. CDR1 is SGHVS, CDR2 FQNEAQ, per germline. V lost 0 bases, J lost 6 bases, and 10 bases stayed unmatched. The CDR3, as DNA: TGTGCCAGCAGCTTAGCTAGGCTAGCGGGGGGTCTACGCAATGAGCAGTTCTTC. Its translation is CASSLARLAGGLRNEQFF.

Only a few counts were recorded for this clone. The chain is built from TRBV28 and TRBJ1-3, with 7 bases aligning to TRBD1. The CDR3 has 15 residues. Germline loops: CDR1 MDHEN, CDR2 SYDVKM. V lost 5 bases to trimming and J lost 4 bases; unmatched junction nucleotides: 8. CDR3 amino acids: CASSTPSTGGNTIYF. The CDR3 region has the DNA TGTGCCAGCAGTACCCCATCGACAGGGGGAAACACCATATATTTT.

V and J are TRBV5-4 and TRBJ1-3; D not certain. The V end was cut by 4 bases, the J end by 0 bases, with 14 bases between. CDR3 length equals 16 residues. Germline lookup yields CDR1 SGHNT and CDR2 YYREEE (reference sequence). CDR3 region: CASSPSRGNSGNTIYF. The CDR3 nucleotides are TGTGCCAGCAGCCCCAGTCGGGGAAACTCTGGAAACACCATATATTTT.

The chain employs TRBV2 and TRBJ1-1; D remains unclear. Trimming left V 2 bases short and J 5 bases short, with 9 bases between. CDR3 length: 13 residues. CDR1 and CDR2 from the germline V gene are SNHLY and FYNNEI. The CDR3 loop is CASSELGRTEAFF. CDR3 nucleotides: TGTGCCAGCAGTGAATTGGGGAGAACTGAAGCTTTCTTT.

Concerning this clone: Germline and junction disagree at one end, which may indicate a read error. This chain links TRBV4-2 with TRBJ1-2; D is ambiguous. The germline gives CDR1 LGHNA, CDR2 YNFKEQ. The CDR3 spans 12 residues. In DNA form, the CDR3 reads TGTGCCAGCAGCCAAGATATATATGTCCCACTATTC. Translating gives CASSQDIYVPLF.

V usage is TRBV24-1 and J usage is TRBJ2-1; no clear D gene. There are 17 residues in the CDR3. The V end lost 2 bases, the J end lost 0 bases, and 13 bases lay between the germline ends. Germline CDR1 and CDR2: KGHDR and SFDVKD. The CDR3 DNA sequence: TGTGCCACCAGTGATTCTGACACACTGAGCTCCTACAATGAGCAGTTCTTC. The encoded protein is CATSDSDTLSSYNEQFF.